This T cell receptor beta chain came from a study of cytomegalovirus exposure and HLA in healthy donors. In germline, CDR1 is MNHEY, CDR2 SVGAGI. V was trimmed by 5 bases and J by 4 bases, leaving 15 bases between them. CDR3 size: 15 residues. The PCR used 60 Vbeta and 13 Jbeta primers. The table came from immunoSEQ multiplex PCR; TCRdb's copy has only in-frame clones and leaves some out. The table lists about 170,000 clones, roughly 73% of them singletons, with over 2.5% in the top ten. Sequencing was performed on PBMCs. This chain uses TRBV6-5 with TRBJ1-5, with no clear D. The source of this sequence is a female donor in good health and CMV-seronegative. The CDR3 bases are TGTGCCAGCAGTAGAACCGGGTCTAGGAATCAGCCCCAGCATTTT. Its translation: CASSRTGSRNQPQHF.